This entry features one TCR beta chain sequence. The antigen remains undetermined. The data are from a study of shared clonotypes between healthy human individuals. Study-level findings and limits: Sharing across four donors was highest in naive CD4 (around 5%) and lowest in memory CD8 (roughly 0.4%).

Clones were sequenced by immunoSEQ multiplex PCR, and TCRdb holds only the in-frame ones, with some missing. Of 900,000 to 1,200,000 clones listed, approximately 78% are singletons. Germline CDR1 LNHNV, CDR2 YYDKDF (reference sequence). Trimming took 6 bases from V and 4 from J; bases not matched to a gene: 11. CDR3 length: 16 amino acids. The sequence was collected from a young man in good health. Some clones in this sample may be carry-over from other donors' samples. The chain couples TRBV15 to TRBJ2-3; the match to TRBD2 covers 9 bases. Sequencing was performed on memory CD4+ T cells from PBMCs. The sample's subset: CD45RA-negative fraction. The CDR3 coding sequence is TGTGCCACCAGTTACCGGCGGGCGGGAGGGGCAGATACGCAGTATTTT. Encoded protein: CATSYRRAGGADTQYF.